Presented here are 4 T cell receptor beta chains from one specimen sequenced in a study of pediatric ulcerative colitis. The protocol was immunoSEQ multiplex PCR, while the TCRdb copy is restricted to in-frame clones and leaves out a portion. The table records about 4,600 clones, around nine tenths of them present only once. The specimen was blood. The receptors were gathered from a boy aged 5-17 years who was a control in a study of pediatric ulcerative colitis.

The CDR3 DNA follows: TGCAGCGTTGAAGAGGGCAATCAGCCCCAGCATTTT. Translation gives CSVEEGNQPQHF. The chain combines TRBV29-1 with TRBJ1-5; no clear D. Deletions cut 0 bases from V and 2 bases from J, with 2 bases between. From germline, CDR1 is SQVTM and CDR2 ANQGSEA. The CDR3 has 12 residues.

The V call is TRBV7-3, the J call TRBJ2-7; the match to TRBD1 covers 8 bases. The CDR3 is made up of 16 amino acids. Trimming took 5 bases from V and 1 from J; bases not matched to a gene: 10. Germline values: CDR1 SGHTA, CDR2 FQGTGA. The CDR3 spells CASSPRQGATSYEQYV. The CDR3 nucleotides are TGTGCCAGCAGCCCCCGGCAGGGGGCCACTTCCTACGAGCAGTACGTC.

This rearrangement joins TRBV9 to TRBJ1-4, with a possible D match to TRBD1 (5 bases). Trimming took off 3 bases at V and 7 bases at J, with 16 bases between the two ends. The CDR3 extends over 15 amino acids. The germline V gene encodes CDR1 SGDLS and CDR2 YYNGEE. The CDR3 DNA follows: TGTGCCAGCAGCGCTACCGGGACCTTTGGTGAAAAACTGTTTTTT. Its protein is CASSATGTFGEKLFF.

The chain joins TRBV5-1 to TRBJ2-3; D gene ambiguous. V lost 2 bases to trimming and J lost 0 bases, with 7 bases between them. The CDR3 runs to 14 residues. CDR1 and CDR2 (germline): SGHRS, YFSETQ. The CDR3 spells CASSFSESTDTQYF. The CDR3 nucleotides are TGCGCCAGCAGCTTCTCCGAGAGCACAGATACGCAGTATTTT.